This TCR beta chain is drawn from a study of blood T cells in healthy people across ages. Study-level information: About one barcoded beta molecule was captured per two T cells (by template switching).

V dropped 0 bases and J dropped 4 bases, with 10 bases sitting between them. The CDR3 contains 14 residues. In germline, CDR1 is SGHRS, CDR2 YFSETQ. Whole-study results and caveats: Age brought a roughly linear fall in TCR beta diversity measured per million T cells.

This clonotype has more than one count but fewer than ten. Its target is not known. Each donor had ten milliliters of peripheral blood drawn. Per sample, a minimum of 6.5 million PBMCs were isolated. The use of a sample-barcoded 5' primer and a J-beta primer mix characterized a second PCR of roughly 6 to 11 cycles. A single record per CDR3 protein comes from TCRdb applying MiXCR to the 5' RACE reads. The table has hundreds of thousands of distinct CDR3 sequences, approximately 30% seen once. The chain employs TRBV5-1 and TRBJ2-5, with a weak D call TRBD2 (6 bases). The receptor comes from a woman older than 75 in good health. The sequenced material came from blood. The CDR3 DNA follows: TGCGCCAGCAGCTTGGGACGCGGGGTAGAGACCCAGTACTTC. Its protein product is CASSLGRGVETQYF.